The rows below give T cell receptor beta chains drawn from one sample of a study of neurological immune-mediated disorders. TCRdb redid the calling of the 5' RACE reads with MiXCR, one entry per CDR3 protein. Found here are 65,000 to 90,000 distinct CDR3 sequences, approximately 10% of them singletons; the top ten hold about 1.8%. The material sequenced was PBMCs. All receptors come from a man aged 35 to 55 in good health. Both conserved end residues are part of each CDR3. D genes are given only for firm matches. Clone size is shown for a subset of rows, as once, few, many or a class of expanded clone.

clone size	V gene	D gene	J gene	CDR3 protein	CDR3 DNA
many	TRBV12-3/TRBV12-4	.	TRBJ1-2	CASSLQDSYGYTF	TGTGCCAGCAGTTTACAGGACAGCTATGGCTACACCTTC
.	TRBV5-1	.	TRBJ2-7	CASSLTTELGQYF	TGCGCCAGCAGCCTCACGACGGAGTTGGGTCAGTACTTC
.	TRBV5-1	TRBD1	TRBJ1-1	CASSLGQGGLSTEAFF	TGCGCCAGCAGCTTGGGACAGGGGGGCTTGTCGACTGAAGCTTTCTTT
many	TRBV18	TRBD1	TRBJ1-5	CASSPPGTADQPQHF	TGTGCCAGCTCACCACCAGGGACAGCAGATCAGCCCCAGCATTTT
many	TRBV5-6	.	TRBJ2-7	CASAPGPGTNYEQYF	TGTGCCAGCGCCCCGGGGCCAGGGACGAACTACGAGCAGTACTTC
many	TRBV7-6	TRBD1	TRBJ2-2	CASSLLSGTGVGTGELFF	TGTGCCAGCAGCTTGCTAAGCGGAACAGGGGTGGGGACCGGGGAGCTGTTTTTT
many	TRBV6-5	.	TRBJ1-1	CASHSSNTEAFF	TGTGCCAGCCACTCCTCGAACACTGAAGCTTTCTTT
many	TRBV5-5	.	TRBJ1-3	CASSLEMGYSQNTIYF	TGTGCCAGCAGCCTGGAAATGGGGTATTCGCAAAACACCATATATTTT
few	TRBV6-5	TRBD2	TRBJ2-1	CASSTSSGRPYNEQFF	TGTGCCAGCAGTACCTCTAGCGGGAGACCCTACAATGAGCAGTTCTTC
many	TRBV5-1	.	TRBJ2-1	CASSWGRGVVANEQFF	TGCGCCAGCAGCTGGGGAAGGGGCGTAGTGGCCAATGAGCAGTTCTTC
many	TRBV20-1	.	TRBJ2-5	CSARIPIQETQYF	TGCAGTGCTAGGATCCCGATACAAGAGACCCAGTACTTC
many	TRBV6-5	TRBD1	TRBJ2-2	CASSYSDRASTGELFF	TGTGCCAGCAGTTACTCGGACAGGGCAAGCACCGGGGAGCTGTTTTTT
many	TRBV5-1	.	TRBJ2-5	CASSLMSTSGETQYF	TGCGCCAGCAGCTTGATGTCGACTAGTGGAGAGACCCAGTACTTC
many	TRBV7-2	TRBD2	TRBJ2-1	CASSLGVGAGESDEQFF	TGTGCCAGCAGCTTGGGGGTGGGAGCGGGAGAGTCCGATGAGCAGTTCTTC
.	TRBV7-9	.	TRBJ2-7	CASSSPGQSTYEQYF	TGTGCCAGCAGCTCGCCCGGACAGTCCACCTACGAGCAGTACTTC
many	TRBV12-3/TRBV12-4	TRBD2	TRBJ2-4	CASSSQTSGRRLGYF	TGTGCCAGCAGTTCCCAGACTAGCGGGAGGCGGTTGGGGTACTTC
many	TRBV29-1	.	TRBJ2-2	CSVPGTHTGELFF	TGCAGCGTTCCCGGGACACACACCGGGGAGCTGTTTTTT
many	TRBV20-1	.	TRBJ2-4	CSALRGYFRGKNIQYF	TGCAGTGCTCTACGGGGCTACTTCAGGGGCAAAAACATTCAGTACTTC
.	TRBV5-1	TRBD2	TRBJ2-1	CASPAGGLYNEQFF	TGCGCCAGCCCAGCGGGGGGGCTCTACAATGAGCAGTTCTTC
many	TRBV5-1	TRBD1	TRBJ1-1	CASSGDRDLTEAFF	TGCGCCAGCAGCGGGGACAGGGACTTGACTGAAGCTTTCTTT
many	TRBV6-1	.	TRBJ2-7	CASSGGPTGSSYEQYF	TGTGCCAGCAGTGGGGGACCGACAGGCTCTTCCTACGAGCAGTACTTC
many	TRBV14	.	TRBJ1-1	CASSQDGQGPEAFF	TGTGCCAGCAGCCAAGATGGCCAGGGCCCTGAAGCTTTCTTT
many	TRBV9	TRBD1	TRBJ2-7	CASSRSGTGVEQYF	TGTGCCAGCAGTCGATCCGGGACAGGGGTCGAGCAGTACTTC
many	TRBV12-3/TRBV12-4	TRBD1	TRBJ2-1	CASRGETGNYNEQFF	TGTGCCAGCAGGGGGGAGACAGGGAATTACAATGAGCAGTTCTTC
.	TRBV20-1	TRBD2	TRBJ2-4	CSTKLAEANKNIQYF	TGCAGTACAAAACTAGCGGAGGCTAACAAAAACATTCAGTACTTC
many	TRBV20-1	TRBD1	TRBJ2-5	CSARASGTGKETQYF	TGCAGTGCTAGAGCCTCCGGGACAGGGAAAGAGACCCAGTACTTC
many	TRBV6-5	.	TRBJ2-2	CASSFGLTGELFF	TGTGCCAGCAGTTTCGGGTTGACCGGGGAGCTGTTTTTT
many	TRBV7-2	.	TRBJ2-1	CASSLDGAHYNEQFF	TGTGCCAGCAGCTTAGACGGGGCACACTACAATGAGCAGTTCTTC
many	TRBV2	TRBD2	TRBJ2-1	CASRELAGGGNEQFF	TGTGCCAGCAGGGAACTAGCGGGAGGGGGTAATGAGCAGTTCTTC
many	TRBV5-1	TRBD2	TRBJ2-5	CASSFAAGGQETQYF	TGCGCCAGCAGCTTTGCAGCGGGGGGCCAGGAGACCCAGTACTTC
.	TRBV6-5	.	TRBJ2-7	CASSYVQGISYEQYF	TGTGCCAGCAGTTACGTGCAGGGTATTTCCTACGAGCAGTACTTC
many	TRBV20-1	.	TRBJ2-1	CSARDGGYEQFF	TGCAGTGCTAGAGATGGAGGGTACGAGCAGTTCTTC
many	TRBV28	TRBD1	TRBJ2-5	CATETRGGAETQYF	TGTGCCACCGAAACCCGAGGGGGCGCGGAGACCCAGTACTTC
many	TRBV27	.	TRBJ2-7	CASSSALSTYEQYF	TGTGCCAGCAGTTCCGCACTGAGTACCTACGAGCAGTACTTC
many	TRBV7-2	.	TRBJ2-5	CASSLEGFTAQETQYF	TGTGCCAGCAGCTTAGAGGGCTTCACAGCTCAAGAGACCCAGTACTTC
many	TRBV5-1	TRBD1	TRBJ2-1	CASSFQGASYNEQFF	TGCGCCAGCAGCTTCCAGGGGGCGTCCTACAATGAGCAGTTCTTC
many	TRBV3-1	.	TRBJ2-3	CASSLGLQDTQYF	TGTGCCAGCAGCCTAGGACTTCAGGATACGCAGTATTTT
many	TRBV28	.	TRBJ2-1	CASYESSYNEQFF	TGTGCCAGCTATGAGAGCTCCTACAATGAGCAGTTCTTC
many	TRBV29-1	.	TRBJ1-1	CSAGGSGGTEAFF	TGCAGCGCGGGTGGGTCAGGTGGCACTGAAGCTTTCTTT
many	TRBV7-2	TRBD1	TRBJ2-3	CASSQGAGTQYF	TGTGCCAGCAGCCAGGGGGCAGGTACGCAGTATTTT
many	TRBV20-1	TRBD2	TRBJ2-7	CSVYSGSLNEQYF	TGCAGTGTTTATAGCGGGAGTCTAAACGAGCAGTACTTC
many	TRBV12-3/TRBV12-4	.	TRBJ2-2	CATDLGDTGELFF	TGTGCCACCGACCTAGGGGACACCGGGGAGCTGTTTTTT
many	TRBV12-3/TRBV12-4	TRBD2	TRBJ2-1	CASSTSGRGNEQFF	TGTGCCAGCAGCACCAGCGGGAGGGGCAATGAGCAGTTCTTC
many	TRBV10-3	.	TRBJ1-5	CAISAGPNQPQHF	TGTGCCATCAGTGCGGGGCCAAATCAGCCCCAGCATTTT
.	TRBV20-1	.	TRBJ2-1	CSAWASRYNEQFF	TGCAGTGCGTGGGCTAGTCGGTATAATGAGCAGTTCTTC